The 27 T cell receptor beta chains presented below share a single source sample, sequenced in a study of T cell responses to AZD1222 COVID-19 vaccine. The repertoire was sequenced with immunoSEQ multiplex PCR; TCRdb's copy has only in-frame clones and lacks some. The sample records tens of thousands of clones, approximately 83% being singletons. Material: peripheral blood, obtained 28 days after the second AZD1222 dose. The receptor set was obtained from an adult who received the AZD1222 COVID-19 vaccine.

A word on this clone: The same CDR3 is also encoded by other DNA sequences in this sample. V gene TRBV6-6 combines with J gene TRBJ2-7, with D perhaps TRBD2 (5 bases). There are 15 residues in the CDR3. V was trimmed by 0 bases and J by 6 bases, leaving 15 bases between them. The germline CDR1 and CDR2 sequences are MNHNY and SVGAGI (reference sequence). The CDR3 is CASSYSTSGGLEQYF. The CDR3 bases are TGTGCCAGCAGTTACTCGACTTCCGGAGGCCTCGAGCAGTACTTC.

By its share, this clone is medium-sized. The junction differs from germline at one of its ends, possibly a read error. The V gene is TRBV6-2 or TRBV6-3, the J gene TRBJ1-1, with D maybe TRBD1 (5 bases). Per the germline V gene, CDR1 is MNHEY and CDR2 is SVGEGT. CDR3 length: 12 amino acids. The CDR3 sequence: CASSYSIGELFF. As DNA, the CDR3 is TGTGCCAGCAGTTACTCGATAGGGGAGTTGTTTTTT.

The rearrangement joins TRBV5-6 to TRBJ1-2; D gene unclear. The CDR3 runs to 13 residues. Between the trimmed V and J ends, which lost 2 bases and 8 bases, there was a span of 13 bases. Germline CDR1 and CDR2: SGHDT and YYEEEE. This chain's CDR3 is CASSFDRAMGYTF. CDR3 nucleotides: TGTGCCAGCAGCTTCGACCGAGCTATGGGCTACACCTTC.

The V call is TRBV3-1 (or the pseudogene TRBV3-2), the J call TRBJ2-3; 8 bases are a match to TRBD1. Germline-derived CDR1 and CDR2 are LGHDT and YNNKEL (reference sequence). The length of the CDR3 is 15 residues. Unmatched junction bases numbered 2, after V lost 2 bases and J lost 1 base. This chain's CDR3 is CASSQPDRGTDTQYF. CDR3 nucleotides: TGTGCCAGCAGCCAACCGGACAGGGGCACAGATACGCAGTATTTT.

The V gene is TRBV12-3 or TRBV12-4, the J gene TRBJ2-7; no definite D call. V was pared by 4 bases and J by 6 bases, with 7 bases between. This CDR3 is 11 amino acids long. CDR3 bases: TGTGCCAGCAGTTATATAGGCGAGCAGTACTTC. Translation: CASSYIGEQYF.

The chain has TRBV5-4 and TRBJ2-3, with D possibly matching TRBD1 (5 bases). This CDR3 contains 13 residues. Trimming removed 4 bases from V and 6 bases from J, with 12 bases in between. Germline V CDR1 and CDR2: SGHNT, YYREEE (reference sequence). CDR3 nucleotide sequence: TGTGCCAGCAGCAGGGGAATCGGGGATACGCAGTATTTT. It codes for CASSRGIGDTQYF. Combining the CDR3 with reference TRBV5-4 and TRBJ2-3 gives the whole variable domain ETGVTQSPTHLIKTRGQQVTLRCSSQSGHNTVSWYQQALGQGPQFIFQYYREEENGRGNFPPRFSGLQFPNYSSELNVNALELDDSALYLCASSRGIGDTQYFGPGTRLTVL.

CDR3 in DNA: TGTGCCAGCAGCTCAGGGGTTGGGGGTTTTAGCAATCAGCCCCAGCATTTT. Translated, it gives CASSSGVGGFSNQPQHF. This rearrangement joins TRBV7-9 to TRBJ1-5; tentatively, D is TRBD1 (6 bases). Deletions cut 4 bases from V and 0 bases from J, with 16 bases between. The V gene's germline CDR1 is SEHNR and CDR2 FQNEAQ (reference sequence). The CDR3 runs 17 residues.

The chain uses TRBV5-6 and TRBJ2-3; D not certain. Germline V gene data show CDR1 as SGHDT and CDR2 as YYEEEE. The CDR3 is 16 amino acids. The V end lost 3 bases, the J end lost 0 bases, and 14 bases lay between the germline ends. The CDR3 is CASSSRTETSTDTQYF. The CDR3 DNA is TGTGCCAGCAGCTCCCGGACGGAAACTAGCACAGATACGCAGTATTTT.

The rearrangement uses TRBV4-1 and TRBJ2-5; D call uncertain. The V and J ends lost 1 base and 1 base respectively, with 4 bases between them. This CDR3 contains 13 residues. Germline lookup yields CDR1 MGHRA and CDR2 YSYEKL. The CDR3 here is CASSQALQETQYF. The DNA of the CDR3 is TGCGCCAGCAGCCAAGCACTCCAAGAGACCCAGTACTTC.

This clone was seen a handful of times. The CDR3 loop reads CASSYGRGADTQYF. CDR3 DNA sequence: TGTGCCAGCAGTTACGGCAGGGGGGCAGATACGCAGTATTTT. V is TRBV6-2 or TRBV6-3 and J is TRBJ2-3, with a possible D match to TRBD1 (7 bases). Germline CDR1 MNHEY, CDR2 SVGEGT. V lost 2 bases, J lost 4 bases, and 10 bases lay in between. This CDR3 has 14 residues.

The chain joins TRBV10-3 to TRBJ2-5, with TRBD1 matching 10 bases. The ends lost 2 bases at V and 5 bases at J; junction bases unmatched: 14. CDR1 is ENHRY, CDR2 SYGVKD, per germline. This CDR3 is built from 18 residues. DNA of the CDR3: TGTGCCATCAGTGAGGGATGGCGGACAGGGGGAAGGTGGGAGACCCAGTACTTC. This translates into CAISEGWRTGGRWETQYF.

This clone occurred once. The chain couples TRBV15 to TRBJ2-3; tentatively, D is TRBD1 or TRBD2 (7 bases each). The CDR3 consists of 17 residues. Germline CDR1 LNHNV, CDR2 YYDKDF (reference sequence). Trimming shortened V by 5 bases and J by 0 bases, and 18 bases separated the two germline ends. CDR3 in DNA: TGTGCCACCAGCCGCTCAGGGGGGGGAGCCAGCACAGATACGCAGTATTTT. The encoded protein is CATSRSGGGASTDTQYF.

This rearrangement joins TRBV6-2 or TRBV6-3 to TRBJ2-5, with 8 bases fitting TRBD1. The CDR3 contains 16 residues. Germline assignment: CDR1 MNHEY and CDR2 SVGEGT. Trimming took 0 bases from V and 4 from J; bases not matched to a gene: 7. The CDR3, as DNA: TGTGCCAGCAGTTACTCGAACAGGGGGGCATTAGAGACCCAGTACTTC. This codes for CASSYSNRGALETQYF.

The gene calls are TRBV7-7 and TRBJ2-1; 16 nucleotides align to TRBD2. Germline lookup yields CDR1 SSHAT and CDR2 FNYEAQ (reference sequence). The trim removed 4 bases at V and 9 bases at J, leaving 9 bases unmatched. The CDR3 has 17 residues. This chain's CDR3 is CASSSLGLAGGLGEQFF. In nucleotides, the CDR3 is TGTGCCAGCAGCTCCCTGGGACTAGCGGGGGGGTTGGGTGAGCAGTTCTTC.

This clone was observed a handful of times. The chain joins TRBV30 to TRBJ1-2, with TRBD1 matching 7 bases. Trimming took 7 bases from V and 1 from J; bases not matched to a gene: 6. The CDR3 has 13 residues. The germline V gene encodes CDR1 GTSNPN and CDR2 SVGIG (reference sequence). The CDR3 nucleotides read TGTGCCTCAAGGGACAGCAGTAACTATGGCTACACCTTC. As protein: CASRDSSNYGYTF.

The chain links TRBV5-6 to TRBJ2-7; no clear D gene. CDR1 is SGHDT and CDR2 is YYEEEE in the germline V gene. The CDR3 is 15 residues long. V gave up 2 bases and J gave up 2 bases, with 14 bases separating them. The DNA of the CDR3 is TGTGCCAGCAGCTTATATATGGGTGGCGCCTACGAGCAGTACTTC. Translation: CASSLYMGGAYEQYF.

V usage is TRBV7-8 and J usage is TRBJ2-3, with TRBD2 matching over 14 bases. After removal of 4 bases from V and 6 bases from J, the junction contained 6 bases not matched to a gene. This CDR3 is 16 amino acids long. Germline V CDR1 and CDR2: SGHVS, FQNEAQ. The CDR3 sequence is CASSYGLAGGSDTQYF. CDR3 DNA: TGTGCCAGCAGCTACGGACTAGCGGGGGGTTCGGATACGCAGTATTTT.

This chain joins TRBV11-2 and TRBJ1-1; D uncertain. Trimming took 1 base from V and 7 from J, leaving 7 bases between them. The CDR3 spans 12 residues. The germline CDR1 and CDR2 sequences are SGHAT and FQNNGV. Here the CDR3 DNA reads TGTGCCAGCAGCTTAGTTTGGAATGAAGCTTTCTTT. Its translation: CASSLVWNEAFF.

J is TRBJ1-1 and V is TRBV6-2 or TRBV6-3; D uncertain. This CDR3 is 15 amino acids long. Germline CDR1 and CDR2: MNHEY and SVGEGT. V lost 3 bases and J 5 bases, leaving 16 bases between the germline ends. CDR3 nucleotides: TGTGCCAGCAGTTATAGCTCGGCCTCTTGGACTGAAGCTTTCTTT. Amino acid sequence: CASSYSSASWTEAFF.

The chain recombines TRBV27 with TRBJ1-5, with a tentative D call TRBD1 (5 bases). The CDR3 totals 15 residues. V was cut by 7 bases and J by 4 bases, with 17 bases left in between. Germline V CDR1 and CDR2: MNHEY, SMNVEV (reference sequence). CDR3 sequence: CASTPRGRQNQPQHF. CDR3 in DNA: TGTGCCAGCACTCCCCGGGGACGGCAAAATCAGCCCCAGCATTTT.

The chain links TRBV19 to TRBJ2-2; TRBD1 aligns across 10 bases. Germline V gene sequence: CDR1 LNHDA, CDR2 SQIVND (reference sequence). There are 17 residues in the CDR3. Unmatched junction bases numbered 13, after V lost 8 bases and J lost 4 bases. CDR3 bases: TGTGCCAGTGGTCCGGGACAGGGGTTGTCAGGCACCGGGGAGCTGTTTTTT. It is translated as CASGPGQGLSGTGELFF.

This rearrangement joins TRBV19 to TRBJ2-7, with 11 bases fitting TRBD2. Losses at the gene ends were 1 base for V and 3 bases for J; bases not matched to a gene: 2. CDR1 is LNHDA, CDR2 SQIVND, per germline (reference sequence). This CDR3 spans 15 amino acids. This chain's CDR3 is CASSIGLAGIYEQYF. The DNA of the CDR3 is TGTGCCAGTAGTATAGGACTAGCGGGGATCTACGAGCAGTACTTC.

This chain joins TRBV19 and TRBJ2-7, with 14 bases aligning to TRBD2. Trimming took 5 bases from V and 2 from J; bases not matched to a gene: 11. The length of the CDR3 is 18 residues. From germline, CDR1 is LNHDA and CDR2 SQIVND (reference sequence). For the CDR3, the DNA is TGTGCCAGTAGTCCCCGGACTAGCGGGGGGTATACTCCCTACGAGCAGTACTTC. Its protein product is CASSPRTSGGYTPYEQYF.

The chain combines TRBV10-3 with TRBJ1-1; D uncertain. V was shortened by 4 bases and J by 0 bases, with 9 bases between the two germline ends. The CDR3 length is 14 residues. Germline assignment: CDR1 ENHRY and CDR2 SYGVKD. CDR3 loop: CAISAGGVNTEAFF. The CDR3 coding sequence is TGTGCCATCAGTGCTGGCGGTGTGAACACTGAAGCTTTCTTT.

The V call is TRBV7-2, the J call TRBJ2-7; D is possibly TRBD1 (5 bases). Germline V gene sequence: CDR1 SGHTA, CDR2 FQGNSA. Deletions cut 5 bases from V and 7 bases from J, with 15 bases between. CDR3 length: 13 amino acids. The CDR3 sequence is CASSPSRGGEQYF. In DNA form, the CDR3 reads TGTGCCAGCAGCCCAAGTAGGGGTGGGGAGCAGTACTTC.

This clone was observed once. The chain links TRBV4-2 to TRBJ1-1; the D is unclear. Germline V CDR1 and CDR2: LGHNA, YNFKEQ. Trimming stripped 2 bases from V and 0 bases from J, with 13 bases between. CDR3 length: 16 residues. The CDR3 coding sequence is TGTGCCAGCAGCCAACCCACGTGGGAGTTGAACACTGAAGCTTTCTTT. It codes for CASSQPTWELNTEAFF.

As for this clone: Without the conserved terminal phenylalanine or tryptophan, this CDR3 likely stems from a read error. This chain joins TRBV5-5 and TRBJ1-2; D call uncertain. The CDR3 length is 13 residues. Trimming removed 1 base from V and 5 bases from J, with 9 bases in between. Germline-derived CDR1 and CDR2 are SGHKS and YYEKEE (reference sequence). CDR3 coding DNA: TGTGCCAGCAGCTTGACATATCGATATGGCTACACCCTC. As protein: CASSLTYRYGYTL.